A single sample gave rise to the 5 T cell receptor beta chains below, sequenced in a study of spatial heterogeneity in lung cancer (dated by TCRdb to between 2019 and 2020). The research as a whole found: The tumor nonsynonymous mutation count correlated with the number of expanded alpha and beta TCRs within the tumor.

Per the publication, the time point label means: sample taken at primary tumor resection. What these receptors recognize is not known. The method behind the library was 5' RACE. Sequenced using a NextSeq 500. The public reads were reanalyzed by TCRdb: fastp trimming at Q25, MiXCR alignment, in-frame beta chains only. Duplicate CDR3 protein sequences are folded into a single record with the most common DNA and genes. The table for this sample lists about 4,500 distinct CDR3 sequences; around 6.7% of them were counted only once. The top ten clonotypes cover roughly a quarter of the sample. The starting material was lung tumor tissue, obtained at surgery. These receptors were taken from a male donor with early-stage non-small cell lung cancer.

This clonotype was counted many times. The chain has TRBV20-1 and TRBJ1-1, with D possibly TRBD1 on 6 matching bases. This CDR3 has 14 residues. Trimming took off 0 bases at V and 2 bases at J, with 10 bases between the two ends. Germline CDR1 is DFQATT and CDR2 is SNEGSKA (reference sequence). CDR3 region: CSARDLQGNTEAFF. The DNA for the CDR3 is TGCAGTGCTAGAGATCTACAGGGTAACACTGAAGCTTTCTTT.

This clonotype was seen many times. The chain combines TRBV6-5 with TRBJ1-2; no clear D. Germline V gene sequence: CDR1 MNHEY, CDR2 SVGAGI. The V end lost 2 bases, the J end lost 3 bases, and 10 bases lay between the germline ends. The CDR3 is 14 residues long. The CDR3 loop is CASSYGELDYGYTF. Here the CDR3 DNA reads TGTGCCAGCAGTTACGGGGAGTTGGACTATGGCTACACCTTC.

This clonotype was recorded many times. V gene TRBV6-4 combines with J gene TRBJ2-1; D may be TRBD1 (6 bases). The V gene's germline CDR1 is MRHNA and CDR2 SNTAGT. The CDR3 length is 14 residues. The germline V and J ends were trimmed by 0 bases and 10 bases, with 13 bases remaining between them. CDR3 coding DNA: TGTGCCAGCAGTGACTCTAATTATGGGACAGAGCAGTTCTTC. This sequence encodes CASSDSNYGTEQFF.

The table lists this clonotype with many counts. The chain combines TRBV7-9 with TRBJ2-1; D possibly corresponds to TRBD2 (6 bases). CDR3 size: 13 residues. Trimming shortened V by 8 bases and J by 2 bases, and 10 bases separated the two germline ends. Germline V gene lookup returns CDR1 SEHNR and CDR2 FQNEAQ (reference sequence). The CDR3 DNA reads TGTGCCAGCGGTAGCGGACCCTACAATGAGCAGTTCTTC. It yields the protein CASGSGPYNEQFF.

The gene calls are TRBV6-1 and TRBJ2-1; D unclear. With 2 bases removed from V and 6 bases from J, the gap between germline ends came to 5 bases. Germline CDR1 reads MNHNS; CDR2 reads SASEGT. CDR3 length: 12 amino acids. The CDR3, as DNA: TGTGCCAGCAGTGAATCCGGCAATGAGCAGTTCTTC. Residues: CASSESGNEQFF.